This record looks at one TCR beta chain sequence and its context. This clonotype was picked up one time. Which antigen it targets is not known. No clone much larger than this one lies a single base away; base qualities are absent. Resting on one read, the evidence is weak. Peripheral blood CD8+ and CD4+ T cells from healthy donors, Susac syndrome patients and multiple sclerosis patients were profiled using high-throughput TCR beta sequencing. Recently defined diagnostic criteria for definite or probable disease were met by the Susac syndrome patients. Bulk CD8+ and CD4+ T cells were purified by magnetic negative isolation, while CD8+ TEMRA cells were enriched using FACS. Blood was collected in EDTA tubes and processed within 24 hours, with PBMCs isolated through density gradient centrifugation. PBMCs intended for TCR sequencing were cryopreserved in liquid nitrogen and thawed later in a water bath at 37 degrees C. Purity of sorted or isolated CD4+, CD8+ and CD8+ TEMRA cells was at least 90%.

The data were obtained in a study of CD8 T cells in Susac syndrome (dated by TCRdb to about 2019). Background on the whole study: Of the Susac syndrome patients who were sequenced, more than 5 had clinically active disease and roughly eight were in clinical remission. Susac syndrome patients were therapy-naive, on corticosteroids (some also receiving IVIg), or on IVIg alone at blood withdrawal. Repertoire sequencing was used to test whether CD8+ T cell activation and differentiation in Susac syndrome was antigen driven. CD8+ T cell repertoire clonality was compared between some 13 healthy donors, some 14 Susac syndrome patients and approximately 16 multiple sclerosis patients.

Study-level results and caveats: Susac syndrome CD8+ repertoires showed clonal expansion, highest in CD8+ TEMRA cells and greater in clinically active than remitting patients. The number of individuals in the TCR sequencing and HLA analysis was acknowledged as relatively small. Over 15 and five Susac-specific public clones were found in the total CD8+ and CD8+ TEMRA repertoires, respectively.

Its CDR3 holds 13 amino acids, cysteine through phenylalanine. Only the CDR3 DNA stays, 39 bases, in frame from base 1. The V end loses 3 bases and the J end loses 5 bases, and a stretch of 14 bases separates them. Based on the germline V gene (reference sequence), the CDR1 and CDR2 sequences are DFQATT and SNEGSKA. RNA was extracted using the RNeasy kit, and roughly 0.5 to 1 ug of the RNA was reverse transcribed with random hexamers. TCR beta CDR3 regions were amplified with the immunoSEQ multiplex PCR assay covering 54 Vbeta and 13 Jbeta segments. Bias from PCR amplification was corrected by using a synthetic template baseline for primer optimization and for computational correction. The published analysis was carried out like this. Reads were annotated to V, D and J genes per IMGT and analyzed with immunoSEQ Analyzer, keeping only productive sequences. Clonality was computed as one minus Shannon entropy normalized by log2 of the number of productive unique sequences. For each patient and control, public and private clones were evaluated within the 100 most prevalent clones. A clone was defined as Susac-specific if it was absent from the healthy and MS cohorts, from some 1,100 published viral clones and from other ImmuneACCESS disease sequences. TCRdb trimmed the raw reads at Q25, called clones with MiXCR and kept productive beta chains. Entries that share a CDR3 protein sequence are merged under the most common genes and DNA. TCRdb's processing, not the authors' own work, is the source of the V and J calls. The sample table records 150,000 to 200,000 distinct CDR3 sequences; just under 95% of these occur just once. Of the sample, 0.16% is held by the ten largest clones.

Recombination connected TRBV20-1 to TRBJ2-7; the D call is possibly TRBD1 or TRBD2, each sharing 6 bases. Source material: CD8+ T cells from PBMCs. This receptor was identified in a human donor with Susac syndrome. CDR3 protein: CSARHVGGHEQYF. The nucleotide sequence reads TGCAGTGCTAGGCATGTGGGGGGCCACGAGCAGTACTTC.